Listed below are T cell receptor beta chains from one sample, sequenced in a study of blood T cell repertoires in COVID-19. Sequencing used immunoSEQ multiplex PCR; TCRdb keeps in-frame clones, though not all of them. The data hold approximately 380,000 clones, with roughly 85% observed a single time. The specimen sequenced was peripheral blood. Receptor source: a woman aged 18-30 years with acute or convalescent COVID-19. Both conserved end residues are part of each CDR3. The D gene is left open where the match is weak. The listing skips clone size in some rows; elsewhere it reads once, few, many or a size class.

d_call j_call v_call clone_size cdr3_aa cdr3_nt
NA TRBJ1-1 TRBV5-6 few CASSLGRRYTEAFF TGTGCCAGCAGCTTGGGCAGGCGATACACTGAAGCTTTCTTT
NA TRBJ2-1 TRBV7-9 once CASSLSPPFRDFPHNEQFF TGTGCCAGCAGCTTATCTCCCCCATTTCGGGACTTCCCTCACAATGAGCAGTTCTTC
TRBD1 TRBJ1-2 TRBV4-2 NA CASSLLHWAGGQSDEGYTF TGTGCCAGCAGCCTCCTTCATTGGGCGGGGGGACAGAGCGACGAAGGCTACACCTTC
NA TRBJ1-3 TRBV30 NA CAWSDSNPSGNTIYF TGTGCCTGGAGTGACAGCAACCCCTCTGGAAACACCATATATTTT
NA TRBJ1-6 TRBV28 NA CASSFGQLVLGLHF TGTGCCAGCAGTTTTGGACAGCTAGTCTTGGGCCTCCACTTT
NA TRBJ2-7 TRBV4-2 NA CASSNGGNEQYF TGTGCCAGCAGCAACGGAGGGAACGAGCAGTACTTC
NA TRBJ1-1 TRBV9 NA CASSSSPTGNTEAFF TGTGCCAGCAGCTCCAGCCCGACGGGGAACACTGAAGCTTTCTTT
TRBD1 TRBJ1-2 TRBV5-4 NA CASSSKTGPPTNYGYTF TGTGCCAGCAGCTCAAAGACAGGGCCCCCTACGAACTATGGCTACACCTTC
NA TRBJ1-3 TRBV6-1 NA CASSVGGRIDSGNTIYF TGTGCCAGCAGTGTGGGGGGACGGATTGACTCTGGAAACACCATATATTTT
NA TRBJ1-5 TRBV28 NA CASRETVFTLKPQHF TGTGCCAGCAGAGAGACAGTCTTTACCTTAAAGCCCCAGCATTTT
TRBD1 TRBJ1-2 TRBV6-5 NA CASSRGSPNGYTF TGTGCCAGCAGCAGGGGGAGTCCAAATGGCTACACCTTC
TRBD1 TRBJ1-2 TRBV29-1 NA CSVPGQGGGYTF TGCAGCGTCCCTGGACAGGGAGGTGGCTACACCTTC
NA TRBJ1-1 TRBV10-1 NA CASSEGNRGSEAFF TGCGCCAGCAGTGAAGGGAATAGGGGGTCTGAAGCTTTCTTT
TRBD1 TRBJ2-7 TRBV15 NA CATRTGDSYEQYF TGTGCCACTAGGACAGGAGACTCCTACGAGCAGTACTTC
TRBD2 TRBJ2-2 TRBV28 NA CASSSPGLGNGELFF TGTGCCAGCAGCAGTCCGGGACTAGGAAATGGGGAGCTGTTTTTT
NA TRBJ1-1 TRBV6-1 NA CASSDQQGGAFF TGTGCCAGCAGTGACCAACAGGGTGGTGCTTTCTTT
TRBD1 TRBJ2-7 TRBV5-6 once CASSYGTGGYEQYF TGTGCCAGCAGCTACGGGACAGGGGGGTACGAGCAGTACTTC
TRBD1 TRBJ1-3 TRBV11-2 NA CASRHTGGRGGNTIYF TGTGCCAGCAGGCATACAGGGGGAAGGGGTGGAAACACCATATATTTT
TRBD1 TRBJ2-7 TRBV28 NA CASSSTLPRGPGLMYEQYF TGTGCCAGCAGTTCCACCTTGCCCAGGGGGCCGGGACTTATGTACGAGCAGTACTTC
TRBD1 TRBJ1-2 TRBV3-1/TRBV3-2 NA CASSLGPGTGNTF TGTGCCAGCAGCCTCGGTCCCGGGACAGGGAACACCTTC
NA TRBJ2-1 TRBV19 medium-sized CASTLGRDLVGNEQFF TGTGCCAGTACCTTAGGCCGGGACTTGGTGGGAAATGAGCAGTTCTTC
NA TRBJ1-6 TRBV2 NA CASSDCQGCYNSPLHF TGTGCCAGCAGTGATTGCCAGGGATGCTATAATTCACCCCTCCACTTT